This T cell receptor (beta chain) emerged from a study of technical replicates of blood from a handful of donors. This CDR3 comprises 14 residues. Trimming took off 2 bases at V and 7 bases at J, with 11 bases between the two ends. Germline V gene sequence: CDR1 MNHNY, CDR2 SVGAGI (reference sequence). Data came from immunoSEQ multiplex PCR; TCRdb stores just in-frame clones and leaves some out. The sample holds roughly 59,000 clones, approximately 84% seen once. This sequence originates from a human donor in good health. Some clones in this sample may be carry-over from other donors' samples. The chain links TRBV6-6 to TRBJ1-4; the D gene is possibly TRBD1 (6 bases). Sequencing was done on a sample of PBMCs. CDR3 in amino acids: CASSYQTGAEKLFF. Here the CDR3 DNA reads TGTGCCAGCAGTTACCAGACAGGAGCTGAAAAACTGTTTTTT.